The present entry profiles one TCR beta chain with its context. CDR1 SGHRS and CDR2 YFSETQ come from the germline V gene. The length of the CDR3 is 11 residues. Trimming took off 4 bases at V and 5 bases at J, with 6 bases between the two ends. Each CDR3 protein is one row after TCRdb ran MiXCR on the RT-PCR reads. The sample holds more than 150,000 distinct CDR3 sequences, about 24% seen once. This specimen comes from a study of patients and donors after allogeneic stem cell transplantation. The V and J genes are TRBV5-1 and TRBJ1-2, with D possibly being TRBD1 (6 bases). The TCR originated in a human donor who was either an allogeneic HSCT recipient or a stem cell or donor lymphocyte infusion donor (not recorded which). It is not recorded whose cells these are; they may come from a transplant donor. Sample: blood, either unsorted or a sorted T cell fraction (not recorded which). CDR3 DNA sequence: TGCGCCAGCAGCCAGGGGTATGGCTACACCTTC. This translates into CASSQGYGYTF.